Listed here are 32 T cell receptor beta chains from one sample, sequenced in a study of blood T cells in healthy people across ages. The second PCR ran roughly 7 to 12 cycles with a sample-barcoded 5' primer and J-beta primers. TCRdb reprocessed the 5' RACE reads via MiXCR and lists one record per CDR3 protein. The table shows about 2 million distinct CDR3 sequences, with around half occurring only once. Source material: blood. The source of these receptors is a woman in her forties in good health.

The rearrangement uses TRBV3-1 and TRBJ2-3; D gene ambiguous. The CDR3 has 14 residues. Germline CDR1 is LGHDT and CDR2 is YNNKEL (reference sequence). V gave up 1 base and J gave up 5 bases, with 10 bases separating them. The CDR3 DNA is TGTGCCAGCAGCCAAGGGTGGATCCAAGATACGCAGTATTTT. This translates into CASSQGWIQDTQYF.

This chain uses TRBV7-2 with TRBJ2-3; D might be TRBD1 (6 bases). The germline V and J ends were trimmed by 1 base and 7 bases, with 15 bases remaining between them. The CDR3 totals 15 residues. Germline V CDR1 and CDR2: SGHTA, FQGNSA. This CDR3 reads CASSLDWGPSYTQYF. The CDR3 bases are TGTGCCAGCAGCTTAGATTGGGGGCCGTCATATACGCAGTATTTT.

The CDR3 spells CASRGVVTEAFF. CDR3 DNA: TGTGCCAGTAGGGGGGTTGTTACTGAAGCTTTCTTT. The chain is built from TRBV19 and TRBJ1-1; a possible D gene is TRBD1 (5 bases). There are 12 residues in the CDR3. The germline V gene has CDR1 LNHDA and CDR2 SQIVND (reference sequence). V was clipped by 6 bases and J by 5 bases, with 10 bases between them. The full variable domain, its missing parts supplied by reference TRBV19 and TRBJ1-1, is DGGITQSPKYLFRKEGQNVTLSCEQNLNHDAMYWYRQDPGQGLRLIYYSQIVNDFQKGDIAEGYSVSREKKESFPLTVTSAQKNPTAFYLCASRGVVTEAFFGQGTRLTVV.

The sample holds a few counts of this clonotype. The chain joins TRBV11-2 to TRBJ2-1; unclear D gene. Germline CDR1 reads SGHAT; CDR2 reads FQNNGV. The CDR3 extends over 18 amino acids. Trimming stripped 1 base from V and 5 bases from J, with 21 bases between. In DNA form, the CDR3 reads TGTGCCAGCAGCTTAGCCCGACAAGGCCCTATAGTCAACAATGAGCAGTTCTTC. This translates into CASSLARQGPIVNNEQFF.

This clonotype showed up just a few times. The CDR3 loop reads CASSLSVNHYNSPLHF. The CDR3 bases are TGTGCCAGCAGTTTATCCGTAAACCACTATAATTCACCCCTCCACTTT. This sequence joins TRBV27 and TRBJ1-6, with D hard to call. Germline V gives CDR1 MNHEY, CDR2 SMNVEV (reference sequence). V was shortened by 0 bases and J by 3 bases, with 9 bases between the two germline ends. The CDR3 sequence is 16 residues long.

To note about this clonotype: This may come from a read error, since a much larger clone is one base off. This chain joins TRBV12-3 or TRBV12-4 and TRBJ2-7, with D perhaps TRBD1 or TRBD2 (5 bases each). TRBJ2-5 explains the end of the DNA better; the J call may be wrong. This CDR3 spans 14 amino acids. The CDR3 nucleotides are TGTGCCAGCAGGTTAGAACGTGGGGGAGAGACCCAGTACTTC. Translating it yields CASRLERGGETQYF.

The chain joins TRBV7-2 to TRBJ2-1; the match to TRBD2 covers 14 bases. Trimming removed 5 bases from V and 3 bases from J; junction bases left unmatched: 6. CDR1 is SGHTA, CDR2 FQGNSA, per germline. This CDR3 is 17 amino acids long. CDR3 amino acids: CASSPGTSGGHYNEQFF. DNA for the CDR3: TGTGCCAGCAGCCCAGGGACTAGCGGGGGACACTACAATGAGCAGTTCTTC.

The chain links TRBV3-1 to TRBJ2-3, with a tentative D call TRBD2 (5 bases). The germline gives CDR1 LGHDT, CDR2 YNNKEL (reference sequence). There are 15 residues in the CDR3. The V end lost 0 bases, the J end lost 6 bases, and 13 bases lay between the germline ends. The CDR3 reads CASSQDLRRGDTQYF. Here the CDR3 DNA reads TGTGCCAGCAGCCAAGATCTCAGGAGAGGGGATACGCAGTATTTT.

V usage is TRBV4-1 and J usage is TRBJ1-2; 7 bases align to TRBD1. The CDR3 totals 15 residues. Germline CDR1 and CDR2: MGHRA and YSYEKL. J gave up 4 bases and V 4 bases, and 9 bases lay outside the gene matches. The CDR3 DNA reads as TGCGCCAGCAGCCTACAAGGGGACAGTTTCTATGGCTACACCTTC. Amino acids: CASSLQGDSFYGYTF.

This clonotype was counted between two and nine times. The V gene is TRBV20-1, the J gene TRBJ2-7; D is possibly TRBD1 (6 bases). Looked up from germline, CDR1 is DFQATT and CDR2 is SNEGSKA (reference sequence). The CDR3 contains 14 residues. V shed 6 bases and J shed 0 bases, with 15 bases lying between them. The CDR3 DNA is TGCAGTGCCGACGACAGGAGATTCTCCTACGAGCAGTACTTC. This sequence encodes CSADDRRFSYEQYF.

This clonotype was detected ten times or more. The chain joins TRBV12-3 or TRBV12-4 to TRBJ2-1, with 8 bases identical to TRBD2. The CDR3 spans 15 residues. The trim removed 3 bases at V and 1 base at J, leaving 2 bases unmatched. The CDR3 is CASSFGGGSYNEQFF. CDR3 nucleotides: TGTGCCAGCAGTTTCGGGGGGGGTTCCTACAATGAGCAGTTCTTC.

This chain joins TRBV7-2 and TRBJ2-7; D possibly corresponds to TRBD1 (6 bases). From germline, CDR1 is SGHTA and CDR2 FQGNSA. Trimming removed 6 bases from V and 2 bases from J, with 17 bases in between. This CDR3 contains 15 residues. The chain's CDR3 is CASSFAGDGTYEQYF. The CDR3 DNA follows: TGTGCCAGCAGTTTCGCAGGGGACGGAACCTACGAGCAGTACTTC.

This clonotype was seen a few times. This rearrangement joins TRBV24-1 to TRBJ2-3, with 7 bases aligning to TRBD1. This CDR3 has 18 amino acids. J gave up 3 bases and V 3 bases, and 14 bases lay outside the gene matches. The germline V gene has CDR1 KGHDR and CDR2 SFDVKD. The CDR3 nucleotides are TGTGCCACCAGTGATCCTCGAGTACAGGGGCGCGAGACAGATACGCAGTATTTT. It codes for CATSDPRVQGRETDTQYF.

The chain carries TRBV20-1 and TRBJ2-7; the match to TRBD2 covers 11 bases. The germline V gene has CDR1 DFQATT and CDR2 SNEGSKA (reference sequence). V dropped 3 bases and J dropped 10; count of bases not matched to a gene: 14. CDR3 length: 15 residues. CDR3 sequence reads: CSASLIAGGGNIQYF. CDR3 nucleotides: TGCAGTGCTAGTTTAATAGCGGGGGGGGGAAACATCCAGTACTTC.

V and J are TRBV6-6 and TRBJ2-5, with a weak D call TRBD1 (6 bases). With 6 bases removed from V and 4 bases from J, the gap between germline ends came to 18 bases. CDR1 and CDR2 from the germline V gene are MNHNY and SVGAGI (reference sequence). The CDR3 covers 15 residues. The CDR3 sequence: CASRSDSRYLETQYF. The CDR3 DNA is TGTGCCAGCAGATCGGACAGCCGGTACCTAGAGACCCAGTACTTC.

Concerning this clonotype itself: A much more abundant neighbour one base away suggests this may be a read error. The chain carries TRBV29-1 and TRBJ2-5, with D uncertain. The J call may be wrong; the DNA end is better matched by TRBJ2-1. The germline CDR1 and CDR2 sequences are SQVTM and ANQGSEA. The CDR3 runs to 12 residues. CDR3 in DNA: TGCAGCGCTCTACAAAACCAAGAGACCCAGTTCTTC. Amino acid sequence: CSALQNQETQFF.

The rearrangement links TRBV5-1 to TRBJ1-1; 9 nucleotides line up with TRBD1. Looked up from germline, CDR1 is SGHRS and CDR2 is YFSETQ. This CDR3 comprises 17 residues. V lost 3 bases, J lost 2 bases, and 11 bases stayed unmatched. The DNA for the CDR3 is TGCGCCAGCAGCTCCAAGGGGACAGGGAACGCAAACACTGAAGCTTTCTTT. The encoded protein is CASSSKGTGNANTEAFF. Filled out from reference TRBV5-1 and TRBJ1-1, the complete variable domain reads KAGVTQTPRYLIKTRGQQVTLSCSPISGHRSVSWYQQTPGQGLQFLFEYFSETQRNKGNFPGRFSGRQFSNSRSEMNVSTLELGDSALYLCASSSKGTGNANTEAFFGQGTRLTVV.

This clonotype was seen only a few times. The V gene is TRBV7-2, the J gene TRBJ2-7, with 7 bases that match TRBD2. Germline V lookup: CDR1 SGHTA, CDR2 FQGNSA. V gave up 2 bases and J gave up 2 bases; unmatched junction bases: 6. The CDR3 has 15 amino acids. The CDR3 region is CASSLSGTFTYEQYF. CDR3 nucleotide sequence: TGTGCCAGCAGCTTAAGCGGGACCTTTACCTACGAGCAGTACTTC.

The V call is TRBV5-6, the J call TRBJ2-3, with TRBD2 identical over 9 bases. Germline V gene data show CDR1 as SGHDT and CDR2 as YYEEEE. The CDR3 runs 20 residues. Losses at the gene ends were 4 bases for V and 2 bases for J; bases not matched to a gene: 20. The CDR3 sequence: CASSGEQEIKTSGYTDTQYF. The DNA for the CDR3 is TGTGCCAGCAGCGGAGAGCAGGAGATAAAGACTAGCGGCTACACAGATACGCAGTATTTT.

This CDR3 reads CASSILAGPNEQFF. For the CDR3, the DNA is TGTGCCAGCAGCATACTAGCGGGGCCAAATGAGCAGTTCTTC. The chain couples TRBV7-9 to TRBJ2-1, with 10 bases lining up with TRBD2. Germline loops: CDR1 SEHNR, CDR2 FQNEAQ (reference sequence). The CDR3 loop spans 14 amino acids. V lost 5 bases to trimming and J lost 7 bases; unmatched junction nucleotides: 5.

This chain joins TRBV4-1 and TRBJ2-1; 12 bases match TRBD1. Germline CDR1 and CDR2: MGHRA and YSYEKL. This CDR3 spans 15 amino acids. The V segment lost 3 bases and the J segment 9 bases; nucleotides outside the gene matches: 6. The CDR3 nucleotides are TGCGCCAGCAGCCACCAGGGACAGGGGGCTGGTGAGCAGTTCTTC. Its protein is CASSHQGQGAGEQFF.

This clonotype was seen only a few times. The J gene is TRBJ2-1, the V gene TRBV6-9; D perhaps matches TRBD2 (6 bases). V dropped 0 bases and J dropped 15 bases, with 18 bases sitting between them. The germline gives CDR1 MNHGY, CDR2 SVAAGI. The CDR3 covers 14 residues. CDR3 sequence (DNA): TGTGCCAGCAGTTATTCCGGATTCCCCGGGGGTCGGTTCTTC. The encoded protein is CASSYSGFPGGRFF.

This clonotype was counted a few times. The V gene is TRBV24-1, the J gene TRBJ2-1, with 8 bases aligning to TRBD2. The CDR3 loop spans 19 amino acids. Losses at the gene ends were 0 bases for V and 6 bases for J; bases not matched to a gene: 15. The germline V gene encodes CDR1 KGHDR and CDR2 SFDVKD. In nucleotides, the CDR3 is TGTGCCACCAGTGATTTGTTCCGGGCCCGGGGGGGCTGGAGCAATGAGCAGTTCTTC. It is translated as CATSDLFRARGGWSNEQFF.

The V and J genes are TRBV20-1 and TRBJ2-1, with 11 positions matching TRBD1. CDR1 is DFQATT and CDR2 is SNEGSKA in the germline V gene (reference sequence). CDR3 size: 14 residues. J was trimmed by 8 bases and V by 5 bases; bases with no gene match: 8. The CDR3 spells CSASGTGGLDEQFF. The CDR3 nucleotides read TGCAGTGCTTCCGGGACAGGGGGTTTGGATGAGCAGTTCTTC.

This clonotype came up a few times. The gene calls are TRBV12-3 or TRBV12-4 and TRBJ2-5; no clear D. Deletions cut 7 bases from V and 7 bases from J, with 19 bases between. CDR3 length equals 14 residues. The CDR3 sequence: CASTIGPSVGTQYF. As DNA, the CDR3 is TGTGCCAGCACCATAGGACCGTCTGTGGGGACCCAGTACTTC.

The chain has TRBV20-1 and TRBJ1-2; D gene uncertain. Trimming cost V 2 bases and J 8 bases, with 6 bases left between them. CDR3 length: 10 residues. Germline CDR1 DFQATT, CDR2 SNEGSKA (reference sequence). CDR3 region: CSARLEGYTF. CDR3 nucleotides: TGCAGTGCTAGATTGGAGGGCTACACCTTC.

In regard to this clonotype: Mismatch with germline at one junction end may stem from a read error. The chain carries TRBV29-1 and TRBJ2-1; 7 nucleotides match TRBD2. Germline V gene sequence: CDR1 SQVTM, CDR2 ANQGSEA. This CDR3 spans 15 amino acids. This chain's CDR3 is CSVESPSGSYNEQVF. Written as DNA, the CDR3 is TGCAGCGTTGAAAGTCCTAGCGGCTCCTACAATGAGCAGGTCTTC.

This rearrangement joins TRBV20-1 to TRBJ2-1; 8 positions agree with TRBD2. There are 15 residues in the CDR3. Looked up from germline, CDR1 is DFQATT and CDR2 is SNEGSKA (reference sequence). Trimming took 6 bases from V and 4 from J; bases not matched to a gene: 11. The CDR3 DNA follows: TGCAGTGCCCCACGGGGTAGCGGGGCTTACAATGAGCAGTTCTTC. This translates into CSAPRGSGAYNEQFF.

V and J are TRBV20-1 and TRBJ1-2, with D perhaps TRBD1 (5 bases). V lost 1 base to trimming and J lost 0 bases, with 15 bases between them. CDR1 DFQATT and CDR2 SNEGSKA come from the germline V gene (reference sequence). This CDR3 comprises 16 residues. The CDR3 protein is CSARGAGSLSNYGYTF. Written as DNA, the CDR3 is TGCAGTGCTAGAGGAGCAGGGTCTTTATCTAACTATGGCTACACCTTC.

V is TRBV2 and J is TRBJ1-2; D not certain. V shed 1 base and J shed 7 bases, with 13 bases lying between them. There are 14 residues in the CDR3. Germline V gene lookup returns CDR1 SNHLY and CDR2 FYNNEI. The CDR3 nucleotides are TGTGCCAGCAGTGAAGGAGGCAGTAGCCGTGGCTACACCTTC. Translating gives CASSEGGSSRGYTF.

The rearrangement joins TRBV21-1 to TRBJ1-1. TRBV21-1 is described as a pseudogene. CDR3 length: 20 amino acids. CDR3 loop: CASCKEARDEEFPGNTEAFF. The CDR3 region has the DNA TGTGCCAGCTGCAAAGAGGCCCGGGACGAAGAATTTCCGGGAAACACTGAAGCTTTCTTT.

This sequence joins TRBV3-1 and TRBJ1-2, with 9 bases aligning to TRBD1. Germline V gene lookup returns CDR1 LGHDT and CDR2 YNNKEL (reference sequence). There are 14 residues in the CDR3. The junction had 8 bases not matched to a gene; V was cut back by 4 bases and J by 8 bases. The CDR3 DNA is TGTGCCAGCAGCCGTGGGACAGGGAATAGGGGCTACACCTTC. Translation gives CASSRGTGNRGYTF. Full variable domain (missing parts from reference TRBV3-1 and TRBJ1-2): DTAVSQTPKYLVTQMGNDKSIKCEQNLGHDTMYWYKQDSKKFLKIMFSYNNKELIINETVPNRFSPKSPDKAHLNLHINSLELGDSAVYFCASSRGTGNRGYTFGSGTRLTVV.